The rows below give T cell receptor beta chains drawn from one sample of a study of blood T cell repertoires in COVID-19. Here immunoSEQ multiplex PCR was the method, and the copy in TCRdb shows in-frame clones only, minus some. The sample includes more than 100,000 clones, around 82% of them seen just once. Sample: peripheral blood. All receptors derive from a woman aged 25 to 39 who had recovered from COVID-19. Each CDR3 is given with its conserved first and last residue. The order of the fields is clone size, D gene, J gene, V gene, CDR3 DNA, CDR3 protein. D genes are given only for firm matches. The size of a clone is reported for some rows only, either as once, few or many, or as a class for expanded clones.

- TRBD2 TRBJ2-1 TRBV7-3 TGTGCCAGCAGCTTAGGGTTTGCTAGCGGGAGATACAATGAGCAGTTCTTC CASSLGFASGRYNEQFF
- TRBD1 TRBJ1-1 TRBV11-2 TGTGCCAGCAGCCCTCGACAGGGGATGAACACTGAAGCTTTCTTT CASSPRQGMNTEAFF
- - TRBJ2-6 TRBV6-5 TGTGCCAGCAGTTCCGGAGGTGTCTCTGGGGCCAACGTCCTGACTTTC CASSSGGVSGANVLTF
once TRBD1 TRBJ2-5 TRBV6-1 TGTGCCAGCAGTGACGGACAGGGGAGGGGGACCCAGTACTTC CASSDGQGRGTQYF
- TRBD2 TRBJ2-3 TRBV5-1 TGCGCCAGCAGCTTGGGGTCCGCGGGAGGCGATACGCAGTATTTT CASSLGSAGGDTQYF
- TRBD2 TRBJ2-3 TRBV13 TGTGCCAGCAGCACCCGAAAGACTAGCGGGCGGCCGGATACGCAGTATTTT CASSTRKTSGRPDTQYF
- - TRBJ1-1 TRBV5-1 TGCGCCAGCTGCTTGGCGGGGTTGGGGGGTGAAGCTTTCTTT CASCLAGLGGEAFF
- - TRBJ1-4 TRBV20-1 TGCAGTGCTAGTTTCAGGGCTGAAAAACTGTTTTTT CSASFRAEKLFF
- TRBD2 TRBJ2-7 TRBV14 TGTGCCAGCAGCCCCGCGGGAGCTCGCAACGAGCAGTACTTC CASSPAGARNEQYF
- TRBD2 TRBJ2-1 TRBV6-1 TGTGCCAGCAGTGAAATTTTCGCGGGGGGACCAAGCTCCTACAATGAGCAGTTCTTC CASSEIFAGGPSSYNEQFF
- - TRBJ1-1 TRBV2 TGTGCCAGCAGTGTGACAGAGAGGAATACTGAAGCTTTCTTT CASSVTERNTEAFF
- - TRBJ2-5 TRBV5-1 TGCGCCAGCAGCTTGGACAGTCAAGAGACCCAGTACTTC CASSLDSQETQYF
- - TRBJ1-1 TRBV29-1 TGCAGCGCCCGGAACACTGAAGCTTTCTTT CSARNTEAFF
- TRBD2 TRBJ2-1 TRBV5-4 TGTGCCAGCAGCTCGTTGCTAGCGGCGGGCGACAATGAGCAGTTCTTC CASSSLLAAGDNEQFF
once - TRBJ2-1 TRBV19 TGTGCCAGTAGTAAGGTAGAGGGAGTGCATGAGCAGTTCTTC CASSKVEGVHEQFF
- TRBD1 TRBJ1-1 TRBV19 TGTGCCAGTAGACGGGGGACAGCTACCCCGAACACTGAAGCTTTCTTT CASRRGTATPNTEAFF
- TRBD1 TRBJ1-5 TRBV10-3 TGTGCCATCAGTGAAAGTAGAGGACAGGGGGTGGGTCAGCCCCAGCATTTT CAISESRGQGVGQPQHF